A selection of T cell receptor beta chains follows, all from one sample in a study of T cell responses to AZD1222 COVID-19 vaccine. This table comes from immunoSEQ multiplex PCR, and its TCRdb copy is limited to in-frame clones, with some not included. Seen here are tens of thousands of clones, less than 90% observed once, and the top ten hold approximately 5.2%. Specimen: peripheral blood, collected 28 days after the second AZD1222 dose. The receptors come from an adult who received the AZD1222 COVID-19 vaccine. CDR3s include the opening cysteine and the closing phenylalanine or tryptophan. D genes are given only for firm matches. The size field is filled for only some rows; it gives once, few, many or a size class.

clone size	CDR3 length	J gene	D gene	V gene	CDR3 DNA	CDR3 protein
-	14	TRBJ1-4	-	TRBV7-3	TGTGCCAGCACTCCCTGGAAATCTAATGAAAAACTGTTTTTT	CASTPWKSNEKLFF
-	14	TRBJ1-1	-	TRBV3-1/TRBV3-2	TGTGCCAGCAGCCCCCGAGGCCAGAACACTGAAGCTTTCTTT	CASSPRGQNTEAFF
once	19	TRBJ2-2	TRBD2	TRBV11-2	TGTGCCAGCAGCTCGCACCTTTGGCTAGCGGGGGGTAGAACCGGGGAGCTGTTTTTT	CASSSHLWLAGGRTGELFF
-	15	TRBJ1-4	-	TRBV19	TGTGCCAGTACGAAGGTTGATGCAACTAATGAAAAACTGTTTTTT	CASTKVDATNEKLFF
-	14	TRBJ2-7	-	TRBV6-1	TGTGCCAGCAGTAAAGCGAGGGATTTCTACGAGCAGTACTTC	CASSKARDFYEQYF
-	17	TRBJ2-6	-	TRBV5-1	TGCGCCAGCAGCACCGGGACCGCAAGCTCTGGGGCCAACGTCCTGACTTTC	CASSTGTASSGANVLTF
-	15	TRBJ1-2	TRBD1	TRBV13	TGTGCCAGCAGCTTAGCCGGACAGGGAAACTATGGCTACACCTTC	CASSLAGQGNYGYTF
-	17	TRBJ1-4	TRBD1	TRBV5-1	TGCGCCAGCAGCTTGGGGGCCCTACAGGGGGTTAATGAAAAACTGTTTTTT	CASSLGALQGVNEKLFF
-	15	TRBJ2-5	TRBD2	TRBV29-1	TGCAGCGTTGAGCCGGCCGGGACTAGCGGAGAGACCCAGTACTTC	CSVEPAGTSGETQYF
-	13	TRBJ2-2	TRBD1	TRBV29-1	TGCAGCGTAGGACAGGGGGCTGGCGGGGAGCTGTTTTTT	CSVGQGAGGELFF
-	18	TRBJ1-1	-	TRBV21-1	TGTGCCAGCAGCAAAGGGGCCAGGGGGAAATCCATGAACACTGAAGCTTTCTTT	CASSKGARGKSMNTEAFF
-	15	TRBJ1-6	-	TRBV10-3	TGTGCCATCAACCCCGGGGGTAGCAATAATTCACCCCTCCACTTT	CAINPGGSNNSPLHF
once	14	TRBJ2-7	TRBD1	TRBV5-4	TGTGCCAGCGCGAAGGGACAGGGGACCTACGAGCAGTACTTC	CASAKGQGTYEQYF
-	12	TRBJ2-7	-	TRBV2	TGTGCCAGCGGACAGAACCTCTACGAGCAGTACTTC	CASGQNLYEQYF
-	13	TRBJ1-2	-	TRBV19	TGTGCCAGTAGTAGAGGGGCTAACTATGGCTACACCTTC	CASSRGANYGYTF
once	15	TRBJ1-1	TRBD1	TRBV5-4	TGTGCCAGCAGCTACACAGGGGACCTTAACACTGAAGCTTTCTTT	CASSYTGDLNTEAFF
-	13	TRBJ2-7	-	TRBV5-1	TGCGCCAGCAGCTTAGGCTCCTCCTACGAGCAGTACTTC	CASSLGSSYEQYF
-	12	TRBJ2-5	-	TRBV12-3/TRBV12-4	TGTGCCAGCAGTTTTACAGGGGAGACCCAGTACTTC	CASSFTGETQYF
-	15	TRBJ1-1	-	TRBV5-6	TGTGCCAGCAGGGATGAGGGCGGGATGAACACTGAAGCTTTCTTT	CASRDEGGMNTEAFF
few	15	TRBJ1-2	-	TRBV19	TGTGCCAGTAATCCCCTCTTCCAGCGGGGATATGGCTACACCTTC	CASNPLFQRGYGYTF
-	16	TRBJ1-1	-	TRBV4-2	TGTGCCAGCAGCTTAAGCGGGGGGAGGTCGAACACTGAAGCTTTCTTT	CASSLSGGRSNTEAFF
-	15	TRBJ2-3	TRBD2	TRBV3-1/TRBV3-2	TGTGCCAGCAGCCATTCGGGGACTAGCGGAGATACGCAGTATTTT	CASSHSGTSGDTQYF
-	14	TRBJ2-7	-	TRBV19	TGTGCCAGTAGTAAACCGGGACAAGTCTACGAGCAGTACTTC	CASSKPGQVYEQYF
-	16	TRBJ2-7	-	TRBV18	TGTGCCAGCTCACCGCCGGGGGGCGGGCGCTCCTACGAGCAGTACTTC	CASSPPGGGRSYEQYF
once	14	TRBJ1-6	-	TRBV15	TGTGCCACTACGACAGTCGATTATAATTCACCCCTCCACTTT	CATTTVDYNSPLHF
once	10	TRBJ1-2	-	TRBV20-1	TGCAGTGCGGACAACTATGGCTACACCTTC	CSADNYGYTF
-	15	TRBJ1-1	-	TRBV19	TGTGCCAGTAGTATAGAGGGGCGTTCTTGGACTGAAGCTTTCTTT	CASSIEGRSWTEAFF
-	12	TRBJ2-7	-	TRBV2	TGTGCCAGCAGTGCCCGGGCCTACGAGCAGTACTTC	CASSARAYEQYF
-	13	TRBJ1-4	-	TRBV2	TGTGCCCGCAAGGCAGGGTTAGGTGAAAAACTGTTTTTT	CARKAGLGEKLFF
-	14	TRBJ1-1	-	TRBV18	TGTGCCAGCTCACCCGGGACGGGGAACACTGAAGCTTTCTTT	CASSPGTGNTEAFF
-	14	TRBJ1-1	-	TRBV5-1	TGCGCCAGCAGCTCGGGAGCGTTGAACACTGAAGCTTTCTTT	CASSSGALNTEAFF
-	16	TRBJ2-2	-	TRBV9	TGTGCCAGCAGCGTAAAACCTCAGGACGTATACGGGGAGCTGTTTTTT	CASSVKPQDVYGELFF